A single sample gave rise to the 22 T cell receptor beta chains below, sequenced in a study of T cell changes during pregnancy in multiple sclerosis. Measured with immunoSEQ multiplex PCR; TCRdb has only the in-frame clones, and not every one. The repertoire holds about 73,000 clones, with approximately 92% as singletons. Sequenced here: peripheral blood, sampled in the third trimester of pregnancy. Receptor source: a female donor in good health, enrolled as a control in a pregnancy study.

This chain joins TRBV6-5 and TRBJ1-1; TRBD1 is a possible D gene (5 bases). Germline assignment: CDR1 MNHEY and CDR2 SVGAGI. Trimming cost V 5 bases and J 0 bases, with 10 bases left between them. The CDR3 consists of 14 residues. This CDR3 reads CASSRDLMNTEAFF. The CDR3 DNA reads TGTGCCAGCAGTCGGGACTTGATGAACACTGAAGCTTTCTTT.

V gene TRBV14 combines with J gene TRBJ2-3; perhaps TRBD1 as D (5 bases). Trimming cost V 2 bases and J 6 bases, with 18 bases left between them. The CDR3 runs 16 residues. Germline assignment: CDR1 SGHDN and CDR2 FVKESK. For the CDR3, the DNA is TGTGCCAGCAGCCAATTAATGGGGCCGGAACAGGATACGCAGTATTTT. Translation: CASSQLMGPEQDTQYF.

This chain uses TRBV4-3 with TRBJ2-1; TRBD2 agrees at 7 bases. The V gene's germline CDR1 is LGHNA and CDR2 YSLEER. This CDR3 has 16 residues. The J segment lost 10 bases and the V segment lost 0 bases, leaving 12 bases of the junction unmatched. This CDR3 reads CASSQDVIAGVREQFF. The DNA for the CDR3 is TGCGCCAGCAGCCAAGATGTAATTGCGGGAGTGCGCGAGCAGTTCTTC.

V gene TRBV4-1 combines with J gene TRBJ2-3; possible D gene TRBD1, 5 bases. The CDR3 loop spans 16 amino acids. CDR1 MGHRA and CDR2 YSYEKL come from the germline V gene. The V end lost 3 bases, the J end lost 2 bases, and 15 bases lay between the germline ends. The DNA for the CDR3 is TGCGCCAGCAGCCAGGAGACTTTGGGGCCCACAGATACGCAGTATTTT. Protein sequence: CASSQETLGPTDTQYF.

This clone has only one observation. V gene TRBV18 combines with J gene TRBJ2-3, with TRBD1 matching 9 bases. The CDR3 is 15 amino acids. V dropped 6 bases and J dropped 0; count of bases not matched to a gene: 4. Germline values: CDR1 KGHSH, CDR2 LQKENI. The CDR3 bases are TGTGCCAGCTCGCCGGGACAGGGAAGCACAGATACGCAGTATTTT. The encoded protein is CASSPGQGSTDTQYF.

V gene TRBV6-1 combines with J gene TRBJ2-1, with a tentative D call TRBD1 (5 bases). With 4 bases removed from V and 0 bases from J, the gap between germline ends came to 7 bases. The CDR3 is 14 residues long. The germline CDR1 and CDR2 sequences are MNHNS and SASEGT. CDR3 nucleotide sequence: TGTGCCAGCAGTGTTAGGGGCTCCTACAATGAGCAGTTCTTC. Its protein product is CASSVRGSYNEQFF.

This clone was seen just once. The chain has TRBV7-3 and TRBJ2-5; 8 nucleotides match TRBD2. V was clipped by 2 bases and J by 5 bases; unmatched bases: 4. Germline CDR1 is SGHTA and CDR2 is FQGTGA. The CDR3 runs 14 residues. The CDR3 nucleotides read TGTGCCAGCAGCTTACTTGGCGGGAGGGAGACCCAGTACTTC. It is translated as CASSLLGGRETQYF.

In DNA, the CDR3 is TGTGCCATCAGTGAGTCCCGGGGAAGCTCTGGGGCCAACGTCCTGACTTTC. It translates to CAISESRGSSGANVLTF. J is TRBJ2-6 and V is TRBV10-3; D may be TRBD2 (5 bases). CDR3 length: 17 amino acids. Germline V gene data show CDR1 as ENHRY and CDR2 as SYGVKD. Trimming cost V 0 bases and J 0 bases, with 9 bases left between them.

This clone was seen just once. The chain couples TRBV6-1 to TRBJ2-7; D possibly corresponds to TRBD1 (5 bases). Trimming took off 9 bases at V and 4 bases at J, with 16 bases between the two ends. The CDR3 runs to 13 residues. Looked up from germline, CDR1 is MNHNS and CDR2 is SASEGT. CDR3 in amino acids: CASSFEGAYEQYF. The CDR3, as DNA: TGTGCCAGTTCCTTCGAAGGGGCGTACGAGCAGTACTTC.

The chain is built from TRBV28 and TRBJ2-6; TRBD2 is a possible D gene (6 bases). The V and J ends lost 7 bases and 4 bases respectively, with 11 bases between them. Germline CDR1 and CDR2: MDHEN and SYDVKM. The CDR3 sequence is 14 residues long. This chain's CDR3 is CASTGETGANVLTF. The CDR3 DNA reads TGTGCCAGCACGGGGGAAACAGGGGCCAACGTCCTGACTTTC.

The chain is built from TRBV6-5 and TRBJ2-7; 7 nucleotides align to TRBD1. Germline CDR1 reads MNHEY; CDR2 reads SVGAGI. CDR3 length: 14 amino acids. Trimming took 6 bases from V and 6 from J; bases not matched to a gene: 11. CDR3 in amino acids: CASSRDRDLIEQYF. The CDR3, as DNA: TGTGCCAGCAGCCGAGACAGGGACCTTATCGAGCAGTACTTC.

The rearrangement links TRBV30 to TRBJ1-6; tentatively, D is TRBD1 (6 bases). The CDR3 totals 14 residues. Germline loops: CDR1 GTSNPN, CDR2 SVGIG (reference sequence). V was trimmed by 8 bases and J by 5 bases, leaving 16 bases between them. CDR3 bases: TGTGCCGGAACGCCGGGACACAATAATTCACCCCTCCACTTT. Translated, it gives CAGTPGHNNSPLHF.

This chain connects TRBV15 to TRBJ2-2, with TRBD2 matching over 8 bases. The CDR3 runs 16 residues. J gave up 2 bases and V 5 bases, and 7 bases lay outside the gene matches. The V gene's germline CDR1 is LNHNV and CDR2 YYDKDF (reference sequence). The CDR3 nucleotides read TGTGCCACCAGCGTTACGAGCGGGGGCAACACCGGGGAGCTGTTTTTT. This gives the protein CATSVTSGGNTGELFF.

The rearrangement links TRBV19 to TRBJ2-1, with TRBD2 identical over 7 bases. The CDR3 consists of 15 residues. Germline CDR1 LNHDA, CDR2 SQIVND (reference sequence). V trimming: 4 bases; J trimming: 5 bases; junction bases outside the gene matches: 8. This CDR3 reads CASSSRAGRNNEQFF. CDR3 nucleotides: TGTGCCAGTAGTAGCCGAGCGGGACGCAACAATGAGCAGTTCTTC.

CDR3: CASSLAQDRGPTDGQPQHF. The CDR3 DNA sequence: TGTGCCAGCAGCTTGGCGCAGGACAGGGGGCCTACTGACGGTCAGCCCCAGCATTTT. The gene calls are TRBV7-9 and TRBJ1-5, with 11 bases aligning to TRBD1. The V segment lost 3 bases and the J segment 6 bases; nucleotides outside the gene matches: 16. The CDR3 totals 19 residues. The germline CDR1 and CDR2 sequences are SEHNR and FQNEAQ (reference sequence).

The rearrangement uses TRBV28 and TRBJ2-3, with 9 positions matching TRBD1. V shed 5 bases, J shed 4 bases, and the junction held 4 bases outside the gene matches. Germline lookup yields CDR1 MDHEN and CDR2 SYDVKM. The CDR3 has 14 amino acids. The CDR3 here is CASSPRQGADTQYF. CDR3 bases: TGTGCCAGCAGTCCCAGACAGGGGGCAGATACGCAGTATTTT.

The chain joins TRBV5-4 to TRBJ2-2, with 11 nucleotides matching TRBD1. CDR3 length: 14 amino acids. The ends lost 9 bases at V and 6 bases at J; junction bases unmatched: 7. In germline, CDR1 is SGHNT, CDR2 YYREEE (reference sequence). In DNA, the CDR3 is TGTGCCACCCCAGGACAGGGGGCAGCCGGGGAGCTGTTTTTT. Its translation is CATPGQGAAGELFF.

The chain recombines TRBV27 with TRBJ1-1; tentative D call: TRBD1 (6 bases). V was clipped by 3 bases and J by 0 bases, with 14 bases between them. CDR1 is MNHEY and CDR2 is SMNVEV in the germline V gene (reference sequence). The CDR3 sequence is 16 residues long. This CDR3 is CASSLLWGQVNTEAFF. CDR3 nucleotides: TGTGCCAGCAGTTTGCTGTGGGGGCAAGTGAACACTGAAGCTTTCTTT.

The chain is built from TRBV7-8 and TRBJ1-6, with 12 bases aligning to TRBD1. This CDR3 comprises 15 residues. V lost 4 bases, J lost 6 bases, and 1 base stayed unmatched. In germline, CDR1 is SGHVS, CDR2 FQNEAQ. DNA for the CDR3: TGTGCCAGCAGCTGGGACAGGGGGCGTAATTCACCCCTCCACTTT. Amino acids: CASSWDRGRNSPLHF.

The CDR3 sequence is CASSHQMDREETQYF. For the CDR3, the DNA is TGTGCCAGCAGCCACCAAATGGACAGGGAAGAGACCCAGTACTTC. J is TRBJ2-5 and V is TRBV4-2; TRBD1 aligns across 8 bases. Germline lookup yields CDR1 LGHNA and CDR2 YNFKEQ. The CDR3 runs 15 residues. V was pared by 3 bases and J by 3 bases, with 6 bases of the junction left unmatched.

The rearrangement joins TRBV5-1 to TRBJ2-3; D is possibly TRBD1 (6 bases). This CDR3 region has 16 residues. The germline V and J ends were trimmed by 4 bases and 2 bases, with 17 bases remaining between them. Germline CDR1 is SGHRS and CDR2 is YFSETQ. As DNA, the CDR3 is TGCGCCAGCAGCCCGACTATCGCAGGGGACACAGATACGCAGTATTTT. The encoded protein is CASSPTIAGDTDTQYF.

In DNA, the CDR3 is TGTGCCAGCAGTGAAATTCGGGGGTACCAAGAGACCCAGTACTTC. The encoded protein is CASSEIRGYQETQYF. The chain is built from TRBV25-1 and TRBJ2-5, with D maybe TRBD2 (6 bases). V was shortened by 2 bases and J by 0 bases, with 10 bases between the two germline ends. The CDR3 has 15 amino acids. CDR1 MGHDK and CDR2 SYGVNS come from the germline V gene.